This TCR beta chain was documented in a study of shared clonotypes between healthy human individuals. Study context: Those who served as donors were a couple of women and a few men between the ages of 18 and 49. Whole-study results and caveats: Rarefaction gave evidence that sorted-subset sequencing remained incomplete despite large depth.

As regards this clone: Its antigen is undetermined.

Measured with immunoSEQ multiplex PCR; TCRdb has only the in-frame clones, and not every one. The sample shows millions of clones, roughly 92% of them seen only once. The CDR3 totals 11 residues. CDR1 is MNHNS and CDR2 is SASEGT in the germline V gene. Trimming took off 11 bases at V and 6 bases at J, with 10 bases between the two ends. This clonotype was sampled from a man aged 18 to 29 in good health. The specimen was naive CD4+ T cells sorted from blood. Subset given: CD45RA+ positively selected. The V gene is TRBV6-1, the J gene TRBJ2-2, with D perhaps TRBD2 (6 bases). CDR3 residues: CASGGAGELFF. CDR3 nucleotides: TGTGCCTCGGGCGGGGCCGGGGAGCTGTTTTTT.